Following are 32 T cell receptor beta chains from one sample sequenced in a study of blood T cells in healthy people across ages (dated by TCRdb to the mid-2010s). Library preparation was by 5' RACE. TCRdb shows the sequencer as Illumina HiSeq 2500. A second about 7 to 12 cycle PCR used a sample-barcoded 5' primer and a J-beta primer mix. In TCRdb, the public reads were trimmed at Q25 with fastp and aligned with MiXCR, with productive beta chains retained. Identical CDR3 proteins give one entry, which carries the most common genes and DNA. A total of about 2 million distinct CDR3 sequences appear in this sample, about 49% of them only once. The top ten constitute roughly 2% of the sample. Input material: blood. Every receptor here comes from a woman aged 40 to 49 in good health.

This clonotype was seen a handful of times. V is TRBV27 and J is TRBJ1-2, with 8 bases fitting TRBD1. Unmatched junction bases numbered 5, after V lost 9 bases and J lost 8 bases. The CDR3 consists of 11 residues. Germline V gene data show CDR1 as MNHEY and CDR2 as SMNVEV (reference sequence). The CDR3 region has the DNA TGTGCCAGTCAGGGGGCGAGCGGCTACACCTTC. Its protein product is CASQGASGYTF.

DNA of the CDR3: TGCAGCGTTTCCGGGACAGGGACCTACGAGCAGTACTTC. This sequence encodes CSVSGTGTYEQYF. V is TRBV29-1 and J is TRBJ2-5, with 9 positions matching TRBD1. The tail of the sequence fits TRBJ2-7 better, so the J call may be wrong. This CDR3 is built from 13 residues. Germline V gene sequence: CDR1 SQVTM, CDR2 ANQGSEA.

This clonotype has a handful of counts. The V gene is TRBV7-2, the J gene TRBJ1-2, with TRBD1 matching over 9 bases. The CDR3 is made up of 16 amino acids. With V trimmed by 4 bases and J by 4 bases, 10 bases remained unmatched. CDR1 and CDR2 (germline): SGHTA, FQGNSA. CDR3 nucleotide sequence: TGTGCCAGCAGCTCCTACAGGGGGCGAGATATCTATGGCTACACCTTC. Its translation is CASSSYRGRDIYGYTF.

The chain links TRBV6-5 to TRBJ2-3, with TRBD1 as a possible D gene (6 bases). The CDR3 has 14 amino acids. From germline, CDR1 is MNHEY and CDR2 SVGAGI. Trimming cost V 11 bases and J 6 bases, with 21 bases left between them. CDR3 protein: CAASPMGAKDTQYF. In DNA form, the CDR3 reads TGTGCCGCCTCCCCGATGGGGGCTAAGGATACGCAGTATTTT.

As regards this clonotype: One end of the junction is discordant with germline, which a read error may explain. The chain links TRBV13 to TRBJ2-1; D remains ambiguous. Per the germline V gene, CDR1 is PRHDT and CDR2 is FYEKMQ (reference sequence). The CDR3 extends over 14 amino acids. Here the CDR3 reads CASGFLSSYNEQFF. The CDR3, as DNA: TGTGCCAGCGGCTTTTTGAGCTCCTACAATGAGCAGTTCTTC.

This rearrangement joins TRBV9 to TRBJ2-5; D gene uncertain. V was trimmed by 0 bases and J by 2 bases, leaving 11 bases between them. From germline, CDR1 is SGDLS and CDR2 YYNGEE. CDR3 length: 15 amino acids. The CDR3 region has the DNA TGTGCCAGCAGCGTAGATGGGCCGCCTCAAGAGACCCAGTACTTC. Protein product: CASSVDGPPQETQYF.

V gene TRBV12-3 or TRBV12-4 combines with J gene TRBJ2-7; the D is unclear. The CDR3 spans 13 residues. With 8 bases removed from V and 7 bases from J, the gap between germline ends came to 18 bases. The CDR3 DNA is TGTGCCAGCGGAACCGGCGGAGACAATGAGCAGTACTTC. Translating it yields CASGTGGDNEQYF.

The CDR3 DNA reads TGTGCCAGCAGCGGTACAAGGACCGGGGAGCTGTTTTTT. It is translated as CASSGTRTGELFF. The rearrangement links TRBV9 to TRBJ2-2, with D unclear. CDR1 and CDR2 from the germline V gene are SGDLS and YYNGEE. Trimming removed 3 bases at V and 5 bases at J, with 8 bases between. The CDR3 loop spans 13 amino acids.

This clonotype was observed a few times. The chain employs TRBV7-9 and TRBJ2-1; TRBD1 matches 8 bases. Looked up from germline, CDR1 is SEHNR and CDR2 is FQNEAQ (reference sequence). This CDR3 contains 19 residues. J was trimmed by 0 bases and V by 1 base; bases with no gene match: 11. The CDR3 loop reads CASSLVGQGPRISYNEQFF. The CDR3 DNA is TGTGCCAGCAGCTTAGTCGGACAGGGCCCCCGAATCTCCTACAATGAGCAGTTCTTC.

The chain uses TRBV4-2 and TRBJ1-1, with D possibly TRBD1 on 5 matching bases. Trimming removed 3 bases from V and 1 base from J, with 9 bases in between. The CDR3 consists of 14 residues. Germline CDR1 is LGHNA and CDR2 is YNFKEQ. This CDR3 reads CASSHSGPNTEAFF. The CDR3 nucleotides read TGTGCCAGCAGCCATTCAGGGCCGAACACTGAAGCTTTCTTT.

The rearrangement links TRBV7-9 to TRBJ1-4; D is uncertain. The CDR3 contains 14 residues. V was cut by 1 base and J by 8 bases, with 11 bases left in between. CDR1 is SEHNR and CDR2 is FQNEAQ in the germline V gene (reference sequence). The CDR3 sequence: CASSLGRGSEKLFF. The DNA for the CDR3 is TGTGCCAGCAGCTTAGGGAGAGGCAGCGAAAAACTGTTTTTT. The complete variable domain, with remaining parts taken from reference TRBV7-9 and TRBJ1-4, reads DTGVSQNPRHKITKRGQNVTFRCDPISEHNRLYWYRQTLGQGPEFLTYFQNEAQLEKSRLLSDRFSAERPKGSFSTLEIQRTEQGDSAMYLCASSLGRGSEKLFFGSGTQLSVL.

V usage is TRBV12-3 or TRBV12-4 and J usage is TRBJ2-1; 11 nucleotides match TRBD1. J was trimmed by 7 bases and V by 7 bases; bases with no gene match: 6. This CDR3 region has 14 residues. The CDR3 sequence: CASTRTGGRNEQFF. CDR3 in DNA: TGTGCCAGCACTCGGACAGGGGGCAGGAATGAGCAGTTCTTC.

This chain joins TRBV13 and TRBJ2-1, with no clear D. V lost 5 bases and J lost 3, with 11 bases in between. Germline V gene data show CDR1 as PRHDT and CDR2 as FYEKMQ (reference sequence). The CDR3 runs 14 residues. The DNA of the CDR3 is TGTGCCAGCAGCACCGACTCGGGCTACAATGAGCAGTTCTTC. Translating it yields CASSTDSGYNEQFF.

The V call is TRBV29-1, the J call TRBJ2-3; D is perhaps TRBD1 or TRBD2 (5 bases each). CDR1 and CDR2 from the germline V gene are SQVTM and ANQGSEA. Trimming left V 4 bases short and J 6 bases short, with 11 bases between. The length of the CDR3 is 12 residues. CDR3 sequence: CSVAVWDDTQYF. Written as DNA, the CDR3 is TGCAGCGTTGCTGTCTGGGACGATACGCAGTATTTT.

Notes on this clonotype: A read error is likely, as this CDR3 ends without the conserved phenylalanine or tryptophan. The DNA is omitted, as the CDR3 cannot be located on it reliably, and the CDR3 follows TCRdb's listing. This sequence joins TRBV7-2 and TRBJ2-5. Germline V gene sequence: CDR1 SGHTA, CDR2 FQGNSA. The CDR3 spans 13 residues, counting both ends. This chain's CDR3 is CASSPTTGYTFGS.

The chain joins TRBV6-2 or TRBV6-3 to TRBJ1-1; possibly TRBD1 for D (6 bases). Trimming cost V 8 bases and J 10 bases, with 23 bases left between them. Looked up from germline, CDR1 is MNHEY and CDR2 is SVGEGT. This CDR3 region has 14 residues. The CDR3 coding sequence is TGTGCCAGCCAGATCGATCGACAGGTCAGGGGAGCTTTCTTT. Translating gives CASQIDRQVRGAFF.

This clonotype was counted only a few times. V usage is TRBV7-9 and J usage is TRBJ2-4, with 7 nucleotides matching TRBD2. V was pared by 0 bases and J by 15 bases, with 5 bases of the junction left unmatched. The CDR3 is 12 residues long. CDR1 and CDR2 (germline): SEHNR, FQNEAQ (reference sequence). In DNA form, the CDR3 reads TGTGCCAGCAGCTTAGCAAGCGGGATCCCGTACTTC. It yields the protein CASSLASGIPYF.

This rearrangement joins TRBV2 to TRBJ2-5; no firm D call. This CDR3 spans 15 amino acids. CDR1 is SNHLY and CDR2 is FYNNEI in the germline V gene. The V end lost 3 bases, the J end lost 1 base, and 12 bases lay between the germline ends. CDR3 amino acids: CASSDNGVPQETQYF. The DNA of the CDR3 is TGTGCCAGCAGTGACAATGGGGTGCCCCAAGAGACCCAGTACTTC.

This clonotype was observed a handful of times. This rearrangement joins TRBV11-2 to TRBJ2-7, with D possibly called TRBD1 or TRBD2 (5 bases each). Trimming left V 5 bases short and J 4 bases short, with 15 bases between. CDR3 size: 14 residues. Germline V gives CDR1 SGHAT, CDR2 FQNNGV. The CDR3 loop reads CASSGGGLLYEQYF. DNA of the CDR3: TGTGCCAGCAGCGGGGGTGGCCTACTTTACGAGCAGTACTTC.

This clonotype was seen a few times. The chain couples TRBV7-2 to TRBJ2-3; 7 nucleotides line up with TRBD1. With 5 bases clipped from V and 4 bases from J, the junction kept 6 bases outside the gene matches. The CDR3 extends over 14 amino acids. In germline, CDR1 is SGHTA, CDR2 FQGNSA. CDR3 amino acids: CASSVQTGSDTQYF. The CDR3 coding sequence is TGTGCCAGCAGCGTACAGACAGGGTCAGATACGCAGTATTTT.

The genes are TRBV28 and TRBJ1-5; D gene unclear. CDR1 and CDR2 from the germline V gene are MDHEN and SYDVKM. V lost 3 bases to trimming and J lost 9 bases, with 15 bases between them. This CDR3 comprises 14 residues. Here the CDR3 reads CASSLIGPVWPQHF. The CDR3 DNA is TGTGCCAGCAGTTTGATAGGACCGGTCTGGCCCCAGCATTTT.

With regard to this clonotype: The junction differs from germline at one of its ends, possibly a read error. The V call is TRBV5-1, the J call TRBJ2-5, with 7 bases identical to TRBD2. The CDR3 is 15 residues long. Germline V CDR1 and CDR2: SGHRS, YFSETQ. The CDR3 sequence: CASSPGTTHQETQYF. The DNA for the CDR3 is TGCGCCAGCAGCCCCGGGACTACCCACCAGGAGACCCAGTACTTC.

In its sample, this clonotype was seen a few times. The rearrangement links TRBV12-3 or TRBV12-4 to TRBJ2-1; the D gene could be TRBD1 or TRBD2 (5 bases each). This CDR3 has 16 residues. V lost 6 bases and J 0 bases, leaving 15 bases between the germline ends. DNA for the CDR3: TGTGCCAGCAGGCAGCCGGGACCAAGCTCCTACAATGAGCAGTTCTTC. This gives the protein CASRQPGPSSYNEQFF.

CDR3 protein: CASSPGSGNNHGYTF. CDR3 sequence (DNA): TGTGCCAGCTCACCAGGGTCCGGGAACAACCATGGCTACACCTTC. The genes are TRBV18 and TRBJ1-2; D is unresolved. Germline CDR1 and CDR2: KGHSH and LQKENI. V was trimmed by 2 bases and J by 6 bases, leaving 16 bases between them. The length of the CDR3 is 15 residues. Drawing the rest from reference TRBV18 and TRBJ1-2, the complete variable domain is NAGVMQNPRHLVRRRGQEARLRCSPMKGHSHVYWYRQLPEEGLKFMVYLQKENIIDESGMPKERFSAEFPKEGPSILRIQQVVRGDSAAYFCASSPGSGNNHGYTFGSGTRLTVV.

The DNA for the CDR3 is TGTGCCAGCAGTTACGGCGGGTTACGCATAAATGAGCAGTTCTTC. Encoded protein: CASSYGGLRINEQFF. This chain connects TRBV6-2 or TRBV6-3 to TRBJ2-1; a weak D match, TRBD2 (5 bases). CDR3 size: 15 residues. V lost 2 bases and J lost 7, with 15 bases in between. In germline, CDR1 is MNHEY, CDR2 SVGEGT.

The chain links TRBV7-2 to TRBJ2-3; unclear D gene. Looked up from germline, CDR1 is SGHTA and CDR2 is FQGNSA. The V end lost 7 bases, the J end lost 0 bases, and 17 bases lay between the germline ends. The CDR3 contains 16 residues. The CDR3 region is CASTRAGRSSTDTQYF. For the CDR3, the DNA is TGTGCCAGCACCCGAGCCGGTCGGTCTAGCACAGATACGCAGTATTTT.

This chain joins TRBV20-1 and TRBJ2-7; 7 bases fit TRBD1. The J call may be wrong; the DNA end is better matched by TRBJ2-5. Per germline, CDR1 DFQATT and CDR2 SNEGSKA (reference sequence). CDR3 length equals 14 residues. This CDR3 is CSARLRQGWETQYF. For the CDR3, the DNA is TGCAGTGCTAGACTTAGACAGGGTTGGGAGACCCAGTACTTC.

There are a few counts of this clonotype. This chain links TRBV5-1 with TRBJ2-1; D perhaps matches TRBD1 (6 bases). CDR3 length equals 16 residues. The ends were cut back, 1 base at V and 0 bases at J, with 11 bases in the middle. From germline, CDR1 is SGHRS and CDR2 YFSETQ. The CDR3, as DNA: TGCGCCAGCAGCTTGACAGGGCATTTCTCCTACAATGAGCAGTTCTTC. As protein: CASSLTGHFSYNEQFF.

CDR3 DNA: TGTGCCACACTCCCCCTCGGAGCTGGGGCCAACGTCCTGACTTTC. It is translated as CATLPLGAGANVLTF. The chain combines TRBV12-3 or TRBV12-4 with TRBJ2-6; no definite D call. This CDR3 is built from 15 residues. Between the trimmed V and J ends, which lost 10 bases and 2 bases, there was a span of 15 bases.

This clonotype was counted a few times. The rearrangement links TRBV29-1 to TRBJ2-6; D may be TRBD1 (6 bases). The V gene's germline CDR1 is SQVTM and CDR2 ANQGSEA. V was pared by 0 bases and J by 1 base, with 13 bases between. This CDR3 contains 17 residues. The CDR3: CSVEDPVGGSGANVLTF. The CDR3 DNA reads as TGCAGCGTTGAAGACCCTGTAGGGGGTTCTGGGGCCAACGTCCTGACTTTC.

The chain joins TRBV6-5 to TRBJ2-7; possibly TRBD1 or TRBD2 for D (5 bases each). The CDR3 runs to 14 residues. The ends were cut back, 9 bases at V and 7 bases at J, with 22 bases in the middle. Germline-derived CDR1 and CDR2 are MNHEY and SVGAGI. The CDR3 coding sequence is TGTGCCAGTTCTGGGGGATGGGGGTACAATGAGCAGTACTTC. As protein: CASSGGWGYNEQYF.

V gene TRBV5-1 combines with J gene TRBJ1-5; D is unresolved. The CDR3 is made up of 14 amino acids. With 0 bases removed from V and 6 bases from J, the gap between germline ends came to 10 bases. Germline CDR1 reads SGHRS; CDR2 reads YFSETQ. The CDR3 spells CASSLGGKSQPQHF. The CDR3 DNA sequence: TGCGCCAGCAGCTTGGGGGGTAAGAGTCAGCCCCAGCATTTT.